This T cell receptor beta chain was sequenced for a study of blood T cells in healthy people across ages. Study-level information: About one barcoded beta molecule was captured per two T cells (by template switching). Study-wide results and limits: Without sorted subsets, naive and antigen-experienced compartments could not be conclusively compared.

Concerning this clonotype itself: Its antigen remains unknown.

A second PCR of roughly 7 to 11 cycles used a sample-barcoded 5' primer and a J-beta primer mix. Using its own MiXCR run on the 5' RACE reads, TCRdb lists one record per CDR3 protein. This table holds about 1.6 million distinct CDR3 sequences, roughly 32% found once. Peripheral blood was drawn, roughly 10 milliliters per donor. The sequencing sample was made of blood. The TCR sequence derives from a woman under 40 in good health.

The chain's CDR3 is CASSPSDREVEQFF. As DNA, the CDR3 is TGTGCCAGCAGCCCCTCGGACAGGGAAGTTGAGCAGTTCTTC. J is TRBJ2-1 and V is TRBV4-2, with 8 bases aligning to TRBD1. In germline, CDR1 is LGHNA, CDR2 YNFKEQ. This CDR3 has 14 residues. V lost 4 bases to trimming and J lost 9 bases; unmatched junction nucleotides: 8.